The entry below gives a single T cell receptor beta chain sequence along with its context. Germline V lookup: CDR1 SEHNR, CDR2 FQNEAQ (reference sequence). The CDR3 is 16 residues long. Trimming removed 4 bases from V and 5 bases from J, with 20 bases in between. This entry comes from a study of identical twins. All of the donors were Caucasians in good health. TCRdb itself ran the 5' RACE reads through MiXCR, one entry per CDR3 protein. The sample contains 500,000 to 600,000 distinct CDR3 sequences, roughly a fifth of which appear only once. The same data also contributed to another study, on T cells expressing NK-cell markers. That work states: According to the study, TCR beta repertoires originated from sorted CD3+CD56+NKG2C+, CD3+CD56+NKG2C- and CD3+CD56-NKG2C+ T cells. Whether expanded NKG2C+ T cell clones recognized HCMV stayed uncertain.

The chain joins TRBV7-9 to TRBJ2-5; D unclear. The material sequenced was CD4+ T cells sorted from blood. The TCR originated in a woman younger than 35 in good health. DNA of the CDR3: TGTGCCAGCAGCTCCTTCCCGGCGTTTGGGGTTGAGACCCAGTACTTC. Translated: CASSSFPAFGVETQYF.